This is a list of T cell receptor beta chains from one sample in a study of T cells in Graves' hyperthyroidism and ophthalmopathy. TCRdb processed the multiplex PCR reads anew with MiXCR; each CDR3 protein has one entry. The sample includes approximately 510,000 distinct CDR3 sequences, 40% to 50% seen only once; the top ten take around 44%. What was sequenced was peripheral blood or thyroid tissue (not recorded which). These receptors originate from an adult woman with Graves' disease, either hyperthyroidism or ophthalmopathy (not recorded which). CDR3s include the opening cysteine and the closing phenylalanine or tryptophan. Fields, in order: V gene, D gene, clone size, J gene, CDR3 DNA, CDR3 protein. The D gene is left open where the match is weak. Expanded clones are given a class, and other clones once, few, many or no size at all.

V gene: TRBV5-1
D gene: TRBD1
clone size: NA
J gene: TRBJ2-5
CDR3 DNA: TGCGCCAGCAGCCCGGGGACAGGGTTACAAGAGACCCAGTACTTC
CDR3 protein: CASSPGTGLQETQYF

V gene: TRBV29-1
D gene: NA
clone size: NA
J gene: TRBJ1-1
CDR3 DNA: TGCAGCGTTGAAGGGGTTGGGAACACTGAAGCTTTCTTT
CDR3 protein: CSVEGVGNTEAFF

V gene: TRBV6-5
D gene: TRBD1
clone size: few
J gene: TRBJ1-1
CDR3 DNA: TGTGCCAGCAGCCTTAGGGGACAGGGAGAAGCTTTCTTT
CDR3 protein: CASSLRGQGEAFF

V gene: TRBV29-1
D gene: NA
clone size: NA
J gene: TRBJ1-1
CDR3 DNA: TGCAGCAGGGAAACAGGGATGTCTGGGAACACTGAAGCTTTCTTT
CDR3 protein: CSRETGMSGNTEAFF

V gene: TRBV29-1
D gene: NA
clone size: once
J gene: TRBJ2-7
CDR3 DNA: TGCAGCTTATCGATGGTAGGCGAGCAGTACTTC
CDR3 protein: CSLSMVGEQYF

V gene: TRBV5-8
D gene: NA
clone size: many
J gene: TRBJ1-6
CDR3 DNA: TGTGCCAGCAGCTTGGTACAGTCCTCCTCGGACTCACCCCTCCACTTT
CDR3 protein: CASSLVQSSSDSPLHF

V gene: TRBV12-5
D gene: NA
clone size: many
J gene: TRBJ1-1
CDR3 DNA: TGTGCTAGTGGTTTGGCAAAGGGGAGCGGCACTGAAGCTTTCTTT
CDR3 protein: CASGLAKGSGTEAFF

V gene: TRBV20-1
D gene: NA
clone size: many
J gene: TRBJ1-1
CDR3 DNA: TGCAGTGTAAAGATGAACACTGAAGCTTTCTTT
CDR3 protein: CSVKMNTEAFF

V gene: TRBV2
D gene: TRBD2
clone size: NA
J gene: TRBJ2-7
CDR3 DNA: TGTGCCAGCAGTGGAGTAGCGGGGTCCTACGAGCAGTACTTC
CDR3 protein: CASSGVAGSYEQYF

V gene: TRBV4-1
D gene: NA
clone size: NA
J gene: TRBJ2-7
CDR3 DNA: TGCGCCAGCAGCCAAGATTATTACGGCATCTACGAGCAGTACTTC
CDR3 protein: CASSQDYYGIYEQYF

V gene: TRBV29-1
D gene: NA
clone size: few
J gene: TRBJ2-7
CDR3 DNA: TGCAGCGTTGCAGGGTCCTACGAGCAGTACTTC
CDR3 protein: CSVAGSYEQYF

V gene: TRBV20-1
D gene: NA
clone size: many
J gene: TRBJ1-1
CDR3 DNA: TGCAGTGCTAGAGTCAGGGGAGCTGAAGCTTTCTTT
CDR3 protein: CSARVRGAEAFF

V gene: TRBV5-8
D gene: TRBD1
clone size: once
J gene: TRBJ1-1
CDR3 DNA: TGTGCCAGCAGCTTTAGAGGGGGCGCGAACACTGAAGCTTTCTTT
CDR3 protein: CASSFRGGANTEAFF

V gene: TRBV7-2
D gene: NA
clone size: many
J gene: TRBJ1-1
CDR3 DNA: TGTGCCAGCAGCTCCCCAGTGGTAGGGCGAGCTTTCTTT
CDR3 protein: CASSSPVVGRAFF

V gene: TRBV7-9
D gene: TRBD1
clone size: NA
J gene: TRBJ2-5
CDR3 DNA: TGTGCCAGCAGCCACCGGGACAGTCTCGGAACCCAGTACTTC
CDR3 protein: CASSHRDSLGTQYF

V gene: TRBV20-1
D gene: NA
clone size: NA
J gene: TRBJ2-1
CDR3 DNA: TGCAGTGCTAGTAACGGGAATTCCTACAATGAGCAGTTCTTC
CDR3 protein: CSASNGNSYNEQFF

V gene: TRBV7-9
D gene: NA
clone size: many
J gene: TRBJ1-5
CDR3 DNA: TGTGCCAGCAGACCAGACGGGAACAATCAGCCCCAGCATTTT
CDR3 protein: CASRPDGNNQPQHF

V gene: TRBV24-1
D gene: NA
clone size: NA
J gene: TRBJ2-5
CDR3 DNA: TGTGCCACGGGGTTGGAGACCCAGTACTTC
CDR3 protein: CATGLETQYF

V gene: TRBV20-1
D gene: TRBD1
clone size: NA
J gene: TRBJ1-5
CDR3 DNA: TGCAGTGCTGGGGACAGGCCCCAGGAGACCCAGCATTTT
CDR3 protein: CSAGDRPQETQHF

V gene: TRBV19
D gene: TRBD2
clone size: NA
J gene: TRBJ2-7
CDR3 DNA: TGTGCCAGTAGTTTCTCTAGCGGGCGCTCCGAGCAGTACTTC
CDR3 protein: CASSFSSGRSEQYF

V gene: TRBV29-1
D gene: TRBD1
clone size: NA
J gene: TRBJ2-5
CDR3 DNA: TGCAGCCCGACAGGGGGTGGTGTCGAGACCCAGTACTTC
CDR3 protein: CSPTGGGVETQYF

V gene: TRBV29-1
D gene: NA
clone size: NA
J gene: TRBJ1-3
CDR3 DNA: TGTAGCGCCGGGGCTGTCGGAGGGGCCATATATTTT
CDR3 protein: CSAGAVGGAIYF

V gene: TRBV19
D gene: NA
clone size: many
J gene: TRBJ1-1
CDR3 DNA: TGTGCCAGTAGTATAGCCCTGGCAGGGGTTGAGGGTGAAGCTTTCTTT
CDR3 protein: CASSIALAGVEGEAFF

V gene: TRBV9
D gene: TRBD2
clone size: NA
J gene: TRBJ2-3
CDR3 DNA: TGTGCCAGCGCTAGAGCGGGAGTTCTGCAAGATACGCAGTATTTT
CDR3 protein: CASARAGVLQDTQYF

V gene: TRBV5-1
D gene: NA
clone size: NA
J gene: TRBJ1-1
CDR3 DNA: TGCGCCAGTTACGGACAGTCCACTGAAGCTTTCTTT
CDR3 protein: CASYGQSTEAFF

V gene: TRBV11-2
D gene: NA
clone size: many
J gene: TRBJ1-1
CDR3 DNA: TGTGCCAGCAGCTTAGCGGCGGTCGTGGGAAGCACTGAAGCTTTCTTT
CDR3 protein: CASSLAAVVGSTEAFF

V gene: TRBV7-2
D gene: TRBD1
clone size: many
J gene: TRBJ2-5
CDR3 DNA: TGTGCCAGCAGCTTAGCGCAAGTCAGGGGGCGAGAGACCCAGTACTTC
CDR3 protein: CASSLAQVRGRETQYF

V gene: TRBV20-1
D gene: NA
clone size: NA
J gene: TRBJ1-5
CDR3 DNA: TGCAGTGCTCCAGGCCCCGAGTGGCATTTT
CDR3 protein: CSAPGPEWHF

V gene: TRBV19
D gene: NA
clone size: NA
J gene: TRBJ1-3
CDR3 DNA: TGTGCCAGTAGTATCGGGCAGGGAAACACCATATATTTT
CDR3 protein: CASSIGQGNTIYF

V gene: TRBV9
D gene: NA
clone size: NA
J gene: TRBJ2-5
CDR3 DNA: TGTGCCAGCAGCCTGGCGGGACAGTTCCAAGAGACCCAGTACTTC
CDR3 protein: CASSLAGQFQETQYF

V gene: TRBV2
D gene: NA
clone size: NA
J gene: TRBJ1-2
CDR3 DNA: TGTGCCAGCAGTGCTAGAGATCGCCAAGGCTACACCTTC
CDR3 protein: CASSARDRQGYTF

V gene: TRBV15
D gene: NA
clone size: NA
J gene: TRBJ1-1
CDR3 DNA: TGTGCCACCAGCAGAGTAGGACTAGCGGCTGAAGCTTTCTTT
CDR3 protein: CATSRVGLAAEAFF

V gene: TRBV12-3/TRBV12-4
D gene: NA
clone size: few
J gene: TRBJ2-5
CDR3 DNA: TGCGCCAGCAGCCCAAGCGGGCGGCAAGAGACCCAGTACTTC
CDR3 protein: CASSPSGRQETQYF

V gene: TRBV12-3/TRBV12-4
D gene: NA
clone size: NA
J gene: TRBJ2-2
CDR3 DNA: TGTGCCAGCAGTTTCGGGTACACCGGGGAGCTGTTTTTT
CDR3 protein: CASSFGYTGELFF

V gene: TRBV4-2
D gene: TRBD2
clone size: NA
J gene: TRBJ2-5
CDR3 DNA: TGTGCCAGCAGCCAAGAGACCTTAGCGGGAGAGACCCAGTACTTC
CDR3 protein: CASSQETLAGETQYF

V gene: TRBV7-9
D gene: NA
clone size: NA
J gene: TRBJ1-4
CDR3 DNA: TGTGCCAGCAGCCCCCGGTGGCAGAAAAAACTGTTTTTT
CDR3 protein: CASSPRWQKKLFF

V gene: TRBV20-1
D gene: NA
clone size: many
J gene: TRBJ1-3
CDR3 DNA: TGCAGTGCTAGTGGCCCCGTCGGAAACACCATATATTTT
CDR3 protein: CSASGPVGNTIYF

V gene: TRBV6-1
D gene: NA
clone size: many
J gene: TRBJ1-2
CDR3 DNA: TGTGCCAGCACCATTGAGGGAGAGGGCTATGGCTACACCTTC
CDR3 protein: CASTIEGEGYGYTF

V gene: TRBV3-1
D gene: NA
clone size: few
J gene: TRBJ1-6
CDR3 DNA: TGTGCCAGCAGCCTATGGACAGCTCAGGATAATTCGCCCCTCCACTTT
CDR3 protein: CASSLWTAQDNSPLHF

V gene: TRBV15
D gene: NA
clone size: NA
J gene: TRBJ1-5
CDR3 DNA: TGTGCCACCAGCACCGACGGGGAAGAGACCCAGCATTTT
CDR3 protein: CATSTDGEETQHF

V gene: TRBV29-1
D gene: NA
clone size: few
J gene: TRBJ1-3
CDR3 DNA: TGCAGCGTTGGAACAGGGTCCTCTGGAAACACCATATATTTT
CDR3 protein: CSVGTGSSGNTIYF

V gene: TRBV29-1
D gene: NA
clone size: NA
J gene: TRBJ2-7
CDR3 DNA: TGCAGCGCAGAGGGTGGAGAAACCTACGAGCAGTACTTC
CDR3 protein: CSAEGGETYEQYF

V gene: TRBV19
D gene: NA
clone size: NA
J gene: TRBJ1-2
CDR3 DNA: TGTGCCAGTAGTGTAAGTCCGCGGGGGCTGACTAACTATGGCTACACCTTC
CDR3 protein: CASSVSPRGLTNYGYTF

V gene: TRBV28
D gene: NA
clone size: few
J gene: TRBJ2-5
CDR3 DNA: TGTGCCAGCAGTTCCCTCCAGGTCCAAGAGACCCAGTACTTC
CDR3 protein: CASSSLQVQETQYF

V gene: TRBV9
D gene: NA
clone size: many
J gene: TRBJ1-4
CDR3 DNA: TGTGCCAGCAGCGTAGGGGGGACTACAACTAATGAAAAACTGTTTTTT
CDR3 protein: CASSVGGTTTNEKLFF

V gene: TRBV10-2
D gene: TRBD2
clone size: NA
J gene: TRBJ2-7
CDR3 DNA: TGCGCCAGCAACGACAGAAGAGGGAGCGGGAGGATCTACGAGCAGTACTTC
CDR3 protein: CASNDRRGSGRIYEQYF

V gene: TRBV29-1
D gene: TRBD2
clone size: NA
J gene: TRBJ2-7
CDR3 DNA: TGCAGCGCTAGCGGGAGTTTCCGTTGGGAGCAGTACTTC
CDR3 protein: CSASGSFRWEQYF

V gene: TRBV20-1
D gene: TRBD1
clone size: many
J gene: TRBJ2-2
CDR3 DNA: TGCAGTGCTAGGGCCAGGGGGCCGAACGGGGAGCTGTTTTTT
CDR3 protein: CSARARGPNGELFF